These 7 T cell receptor beta chains share one sample of origin, sequenced in a study of T cell repertoires in cytomegalovirus infection. Using its own MiXCR run on the reads, TCRdb lists one record per CDR3 protein. The sample includes roughly 230,000 distinct CDR3 sequences, under 25% of them seen just once. The sequencing sample was made of CD8+ T cells from PBMCs. The receptors stem from a human donor in good health (CMV status not recorded). Some clones in this sample may be carry-over from other donors' samples.

The chain carries TRBV3-1 and TRBJ2-4; D possibly corresponds to TRBD2 (7 bases). Germline loops: CDR1 LGHDT, CDR2 YNNKEL (reference sequence). The CDR3 is made up of 14 amino acids. V gave up 1 base and J gave up 8 bases, with 12 bases separating them. In nucleotides, the CDR3 is TGTGCCAGCAGCCAAGCGGGGGCGGGGGACATTCAGTACTTC. Protein sequence: CASSQAGAGDIQYF.

This clonotype turned up a few times. CDR3 nucleotide sequence: TGTGCCAGCAAATTAATTGGGGCAGACTATGGCTACACCTTC. As protein: CASKLIGADYGYTF. This chain uses TRBV6-5 with TRBJ1-2, with D perhaps matching TRBD1 (5 bases). Per the germline V gene, CDR1 is MNHEY and CDR2 is SVGAGI. The CDR3 is made up of 14 amino acids. The germline V and J ends were trimmed by 7 bases and 3 bases, with 15 bases remaining between them.

This clonotype has a single count. The chain employs TRBV9 and TRBJ1-4; 7 nucleotides match TRBD1. Per germline, CDR1 SGDLS and CDR2 YYNGEE. CDR3 size: 15 residues. With 3 bases clipped from V and 5 bases from J, the junction kept 7 bases outside the gene matches. CDR3 bases: TGTGCCAGCAGCGACGCCGGGACAGTAAATGAAAAACTGTTTTTT. Protein: CASSDAGTVNEKLFF.

This clonotype was counted at least ten times. The chain carries TRBV7-3 and TRBJ1-3, with D perhaps TRBD1 (5 bases). This CDR3 has 16 residues. CDR1 and CDR2 from the germline V gene are SGHTA and FQGTGA. V lost 6 bases, J lost 8 bases, and 23 bases lay in between. The CDR3 DNA reads TGTGCCAGCAGAAAAGCAATTGGAGGGGCCAGGGACACCATATATTTT. It is translated as CASRKAIGGARDTIYF.

Many counts were recorded for this clonotype. This chain uses TRBV7-8 with TRBJ2-7; possible D gene TRBD1, 6 bases. Between the trimmed V and J ends, which lost 5 bases and 2 bases, there was a span of 10 bases. CDR3 length: 13 residues. Germline assignment: CDR1 SGHVS and CDR2 FQNEAQ. The CDR3 DNA sequence: TGTGCCAGCAGCACAGGGCGTACCTACGAGCAGTACTTC. This codes for CASSTGRTYEQYF. The complete variable domain, with remaining parts taken from reference TRBV7-8 and TRBJ2-7, reads GAGVSQSPRYKVAKRGQDVALRCDPISGHVSLFWYQQALGQGPEFLTYFQNEAQLDKSGLPSDRFFAERPEGSVSTLKIQRTQQEDSAVYLCASSTGRTYEQYFGPGTRLTVT.

This clonotype was observed many times. The rearrangement links TRBV7-9 to TRBJ1-5; possible D gene TRBD1, 5 bases. V was trimmed by 1 base and J by 2 bases, leaving 9 bases between them. CDR1 and CDR2 (germline): SEHNR, FQNEAQ (reference sequence). The length of the CDR3 is 15 residues. The CDR3 DNA sequence: TGTGCCAGCAGCTTAGGACAGCCCCGCAATCAGCCCCAGCATTTT. Translation gives CASSLGQPRNQPQHF.

This clonotype was detected ten times or more. V gene TRBV7-2 combines with J gene TRBJ1-1, with no clear D. Germline V gives CDR1 SGHTA, CDR2 FQGNSA. This CDR3 has 16 residues. With 1 base removed from V and 4 bases from J, the gap between germline ends came to 16 bases. The CDR3, as DNA: TGTGCCAGCAGCTTAGTTCCGTCGTATCACCCCACTGAAGCTTTCTTT. Its translation: CASSLVPSYHPTEAFF.